This record concerns one T cell receptor beta chain sequence. Other nucleotide sequences in the sample specify the same CDR3. Method: immunoSEQ multiplex PCR; TCRdb's copy keeps in-frame clones and lacks some. The table shows under 2.5 million clones, with around 92% occurring only once. The data were obtained in a study of shared clonotypes between healthy human individuals. HIV-negative, healthy adults without recent acute infections or vaccinations were the donors. A CD45RA-negative memory subset and a CD45RA+ naive subset were separated from the CD4+ cells. The sequenced material came from naive CD4+ T cells from PBMCs. Stated subset: CD45RA+ positively selected. This TCR was sampled from a man in his late teens or twenties in good health. Some clones in this sample may be carry-over from other donors' samples.

DNA of the CDR3: TGTGCCAGCAGTTTATCCGGGGGCGGAAACACCATATATTTT. The encoded protein is CASSLSGGGNTIYF. This rearrangement joins TRBV28 to TRBJ1-3, with TRBD1 as a possible D gene (6 bases). Trimming cost V 1 base and J 4 bases, with 8 bases left between them. CDR1 and CDR2 (germline): MDHEN, SYDVKM. CDR3 length: 14 amino acids.